One sample yielded the 12 T cell receptor beta chains listed below, sequenced in a study of blood T cell repertoires in COVID-19. Profiled with immunoSEQ multiplex PCR; TCRdb holds only in-frame clones, not every one. Of hundreds of thousands of clones detected, 83% appear once; the ten largest clones hold under 3%. The sequencing input was peripheral blood. The receptors here all came from a woman between 40 and 55 years old with active or convalescent COVID-19.

V and J are TRBV7-2 and TRBJ2-7, with 8 bases lining up with TRBD1. Per germline, CDR1 SGHTA and CDR2 FQGNSA. The CDR3 covers 14 residues. With 3 bases clipped from V and 4 bases from J, the junction kept 5 bases outside the gene matches. DNA of the CDR3: TGTGCCAGCAGCTTTGACAGGGGCACATACGAGCAGTACTTC. Its translation is CASSFDRGTYEQYF.

The V gene is TRBV4-1, the J gene TRBJ2-7; D is undetermined. The CDR3 length is 14 residues. Germline V gene data show CDR1 as MGHRA and CDR2 as YSYEKL. V was trimmed by 2 bases and J by 1 base, leaving 9 bases between them. The CDR3 sequence: CASSQPTVSYEQYF. The CDR3 DNA reads as TGCGCCAGCAGCCAACCCACGGTATCCTACGAGCAGTACTTC.

The chain is built from TRBV3-1 (or the pseudogene TRBV3-2) and TRBJ2-5, with D maybe TRBD2 (6 bases). Trimming pared 3 bases from V and 3 bases from J, leaving 14 bases between. Germline V CDR1 and CDR2: LGHDT, YNNKEL (reference sequence). This CDR3 contains 15 residues. The CDR3 here is CASSHAGTGEETQYF. The CDR3 DNA is TGTGCCAGCAGCCATGCCGGGACTGGCGAAGAGACCCAGTACTTC.

The chain combines TRBV7-6 with TRBJ2-3; 7 nucleotides line up with TRBD1. Germline V CDR1 and CDR2: SGHVS, FNYEAQ. This CDR3 is built from 15 residues. V shed 5 bases and J 5 bases; nucleotides not matched to a gene: 10. CDR3 region: CASSRWSRTGDTQYF. Here the CDR3 DNA reads TGTGCCAGCAGCCGATGGAGTCGGACAGGAGATACGCAGTATTTT.

This clone was counted only a few times. The chain carries TRBV9 and TRBJ1-1, with D possibly matching TRBD1 (6 bases). CDR3 length equals 14 residues. Trimming left V 0 bases short and J 4 bases short, with 10 bases between. Germline lookup yields CDR1 SGDLS and CDR2 YYNGEE. The CDR3 here is CASSVGAGATEAFF. Written as DNA, the CDR3 is TGTGCCAGCAGCGTAGGGGCGGGGGCCACTGAAGCTTTCTTT.

The chain combines TRBV9 with TRBJ1-3; D is undetermined. Germline assignment: CDR1 SGDLS and CDR2 YYNGEE. V lost 0 bases and J lost 2, with 12 bases in between. This CDR3 is built from 16 residues. The chain's CDR3 is CASSVDPGTTGNTIYF. CDR3 bases: TGTGCCAGCAGCGTAGACCCAGGCACCACTGGAAACACCATATATTTT.

The rearrangement joins TRBV25-1 to TRBJ2-1, with 8 bases lining up with TRBD2. Looked up from germline, CDR1 is MGHDK and CDR2 is SYGVNS. This CDR3 spans 17 amino acids. J was trimmed by 4 bases and V by 3 bases; bases with no gene match: 11. The CDR3 sequence is CASSDVRRREAYNEQFF. CDR3 DNA: TGTGCCAGCAGTGATGTCCGTCGGCGGGAGGCGTACAATGAGCAGTTCTTC.

This clone was found a few times. The same CDR3 arises from other DNA sequences in this sample as well. CDR3 in DNA: TGTGCCACCAGTCCGGCCGGCGGCTTCTCCTACAATGAGCAGTTCTTC. Protein: CATSPAGGFSYNEQFF. The gene calls are TRBV24-1 and TRBJ2-1; D call uncertain. The CDR3 loop spans 16 amino acids. V was clipped by 6 bases and J by 0 bases, with 14 bases between them. Germline CDR1 and CDR2: KGHDR and SFDVKD.

This chain connects TRBV6-5 to TRBJ2-5; 7 bases line up with TRBD2. V lost 2 bases to trimming and J lost 6 bases; unmatched junction nucleotides: 9. CDR1 MNHEY and CDR2 SVGAGI come from the germline V gene. The CDR3 is made up of 15 amino acids. CDR3 coding DNA: TGTGCCAGCAGTTACGGTAGGGAGAGCGGGAAGACCCAGTACTTC. It codes for CASSYGRESGKTQYF.

This clone was observed a single time. In DNA form, the CDR3 reads TGTGCCTGGATTCCCGGGACAGGGGGGTATGGCTACACCTTC. Translated, it gives CAWIPGTGGYGYTF. The genes are TRBV30 and TRBJ1-2, with TRBD1 identical over 11 bases. The V gene's germline CDR1 is GTSNPN and CDR2 SVGIG (reference sequence). V lost 4 bases to trimming and J lost 5 bases; unmatched junction nucleotides: 6. The CDR3 covers 14 residues.

The J gene is TRBJ2-3, the V gene TRBV25-1; TRBD2 agrees at 10 bases. CDR1 and CDR2 from the germline V gene are MGHDK and SYGVNS. V was clipped by 2 bases and J by 4 bases; unmatched bases: 9. The CDR3 is 17 amino acids. This CDR3 reads CASSEMEASGGADTQYF. CDR3 in DNA: TGTGCCAGCAGTGAAATGGAGGCTAGCGGGGGCGCAGATACGCAGTATTTT.

The chain is built from TRBV9 and TRBJ1-1; the match to TRBD1 covers 11 bases. The CDR3 extends over 15 amino acids. Per germline, CDR1 SGDLS and CDR2 YYNGEE. The V segment lost 5 bases and the J segment 3 bases; nucleotides outside the gene matches: 6. The CDR3: CASRRTGGAYTEAFF. The DNA of the CDR3 is TGTGCCAGCAGACGGACAGGGGGCGCGTACACTGAAGCTTTCTTT.